The T cell receptor beta chain described here comes from a study of blood T cell repertoires in COVID-19. Overall study context: PBMCs, B-cell-depleted T cells, or T cells provided the cDNA or gDNA that made up the material.

Authors' data handling: Reference gene primer amplification gave nucleated cell count estimates. Repertoires were generated with immunoSEQ multiplex PCR, while TCRdb's copy carries only in-frame clones and drops some. V, J and clone size are taken as reported in that table, and D and trimming were inferred from the DNA itself. This table holds around 330,000 clones, approximately 81% found once. The V and J ends lost 5 bases and 4 bases respectively, with 8 bases between them. CDR1 and CDR2 from the germline V gene are MDHEN and SYDVKM. The CDR3 length is 12 residues. Ages ranged from about 18 to 100 years, with residence in approximately 25 US areas.

This sequence was found in a woman aged 25 to 39 who had been exposed to COVID-19. The sample comprised PBMCs or T cells enriched from blood (not recorded which). The J gene is TRBJ1-2, the V gene TRBV28; D may be TRBD1 (5 bases). The CDR3 sequence: CASSQGPYGYTF. CDR3 bases: TGTGCCAGCAGTCAGGGCCCCTATGGCTACACCTTC.